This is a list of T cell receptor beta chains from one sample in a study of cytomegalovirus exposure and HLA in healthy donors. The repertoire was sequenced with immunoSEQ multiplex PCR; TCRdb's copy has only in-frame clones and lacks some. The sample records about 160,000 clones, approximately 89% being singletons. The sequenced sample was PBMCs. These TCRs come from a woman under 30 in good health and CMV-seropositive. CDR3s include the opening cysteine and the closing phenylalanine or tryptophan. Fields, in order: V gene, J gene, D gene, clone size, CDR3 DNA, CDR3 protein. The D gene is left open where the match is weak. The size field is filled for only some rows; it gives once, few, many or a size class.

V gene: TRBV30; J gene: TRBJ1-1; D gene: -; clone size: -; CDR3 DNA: TGTGCCTGGAGACAAACCCCAGGGAGGGGAAACACTGAAGCTTTCTTT; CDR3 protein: CAWRQTPGRGNTEAFF
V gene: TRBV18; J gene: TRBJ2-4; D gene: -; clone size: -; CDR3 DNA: TGTGCCAGCTCACTAGGGACATCGAACATTCAGTACTTC; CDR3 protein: CASSLGTSNIQYF
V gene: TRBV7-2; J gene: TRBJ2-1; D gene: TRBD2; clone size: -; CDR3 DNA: TGTGCCAGCAGCTTAGGTGGGACTAGCGGAACCTCGCGGTTCTTC; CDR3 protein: CASSLGGTSGTSRFF
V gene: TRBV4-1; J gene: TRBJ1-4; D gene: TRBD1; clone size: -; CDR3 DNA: TGCGCCAGCAGCCAGGCGTTGGGACAGGCTATAATGAATTCGCGGGGAAAACTGTTTTTT; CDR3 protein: CASSQALGQAIMNSRGKLFF
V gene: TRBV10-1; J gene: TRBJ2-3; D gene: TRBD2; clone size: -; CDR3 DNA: TGCGCCAGCAGTCAGCGGGACACAGATACGCAGTATTTT; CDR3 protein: CASSQRDTDTQYF
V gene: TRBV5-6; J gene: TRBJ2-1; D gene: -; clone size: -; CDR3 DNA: TGTGCCAGCAGCTTGTCGGGTCCGGGAGAGCAGTTCTTC; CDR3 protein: CASSLSGPGEQFF
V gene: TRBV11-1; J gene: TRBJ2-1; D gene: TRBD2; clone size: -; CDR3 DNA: TGTGCCAGCAACCGGGCTCGGTGGGGGGGTCCTGAGCAGTTCTTC; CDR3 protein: CASNRARWGGPEQFF
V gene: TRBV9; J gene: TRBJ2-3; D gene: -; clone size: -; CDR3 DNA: TGTGCCAGCAGCGTAGCTACGTGGGAGGTGGGCACAGATACGCAGTATTTT; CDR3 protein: CASSVATWEVGTDTQYF
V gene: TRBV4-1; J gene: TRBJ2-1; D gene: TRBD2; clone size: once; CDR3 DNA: TGCGCCAGCAGCCTTCCGACTAGCGGGAGGCCAGAGCAGTTCTTC; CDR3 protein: CASSLPTSGRPEQFF
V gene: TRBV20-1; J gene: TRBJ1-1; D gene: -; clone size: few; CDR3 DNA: TGCAGTGCTCCACAGAACACTGAAGCTTTCTTT; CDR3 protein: CSAPQNTEAFF
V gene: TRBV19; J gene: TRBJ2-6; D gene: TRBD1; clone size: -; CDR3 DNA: TGTGCCAGTAGTGCCCGGACAGGGTCCGGGGCCAACGTCCTGACTTTC; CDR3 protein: CASSARTGSGANVLTF
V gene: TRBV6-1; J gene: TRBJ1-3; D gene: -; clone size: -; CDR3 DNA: TGTGCCAGCAGTGCCCAGAGGTCATCTGGAAACACCATATATTTT; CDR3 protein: CASSAQRSSGNTIYF
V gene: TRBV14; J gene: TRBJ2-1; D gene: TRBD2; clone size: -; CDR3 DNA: TGTGCCAGCAGCCAACCAGCGGGCGGGAGGGGCTACAATGAGCAGTTCTTC; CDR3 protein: CASSQPAGGRGYNEQFF
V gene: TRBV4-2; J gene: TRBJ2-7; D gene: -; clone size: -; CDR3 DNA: TGTGCCAGCAGCCAAGAGCGGGGTTCCTACGAGCAGTACTTC; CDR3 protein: CASSQERGSYEQYF
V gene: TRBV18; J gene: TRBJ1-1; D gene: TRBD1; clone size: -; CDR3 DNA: TGTGCCAGCTCACCCCGACAGGGAAACACTGAAGCTTTCTTT; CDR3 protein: CASSPRQGNTEAFF
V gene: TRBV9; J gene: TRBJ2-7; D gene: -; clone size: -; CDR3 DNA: TGTGCCAGCAGCGTTGGGCTAGCATCCTACGAGCAGTACTTC; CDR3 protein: CASSVGLASYEQYF
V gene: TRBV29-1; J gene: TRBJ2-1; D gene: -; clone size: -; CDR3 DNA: TGCAGCGGTGGGGGGAATGAGCAGTTCTTC; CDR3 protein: CSGGGNEQFF
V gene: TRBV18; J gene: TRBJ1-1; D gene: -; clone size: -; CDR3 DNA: TGTGCCAGCTCGATAGGGGTGAACACTGAAGCTTTCTTT; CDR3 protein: CASSIGVNTEAFF
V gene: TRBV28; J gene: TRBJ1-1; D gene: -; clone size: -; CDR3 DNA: TGTGCCAGCAGTTTATTACTGTTTTCGCAAAACACTGAAGCTTTCTTT; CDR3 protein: CASSLLLFSQNTEAFF
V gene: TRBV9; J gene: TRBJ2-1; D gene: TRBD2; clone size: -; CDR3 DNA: TGTGCCAGCAGCGTAGCACCTAGCGGTTCGACCTACAATGAGCAGTTCTTC; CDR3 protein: CASSVAPSGSTYNEQFF
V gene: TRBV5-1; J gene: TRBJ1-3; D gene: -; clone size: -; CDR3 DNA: TGCGCCAGCAGCTTGGGACAGCTCTCTGGAAACACCATATATTTT; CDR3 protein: CASSLGQLSGNTIYF
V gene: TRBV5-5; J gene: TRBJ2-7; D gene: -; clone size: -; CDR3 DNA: TGTGCCAGCCTAGACTATGCAGTACCCCACGAGCAGTACTTC; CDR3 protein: CASLDYAVPHEQYF
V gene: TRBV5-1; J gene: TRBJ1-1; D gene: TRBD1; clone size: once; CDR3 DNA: TGCGCCAGCAGCGGAGGGGGCGGGAACACTGAAGCTTTCTTT; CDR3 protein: CASSGGGGNTEAFF
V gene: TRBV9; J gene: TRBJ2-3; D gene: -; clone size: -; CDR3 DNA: TGTGCCAGCAGCGTAATAGGAGCAGCAAAGACAGATACGCAGTATTTT; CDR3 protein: CASSVIGAAKTDTQYF
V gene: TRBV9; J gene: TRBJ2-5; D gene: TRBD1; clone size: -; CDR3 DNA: TGTGCCAGCAGCGTAGTCGGACAGGGGGGAGAGACCCAGTACTTC; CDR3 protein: CASSVVGQGGETQYF
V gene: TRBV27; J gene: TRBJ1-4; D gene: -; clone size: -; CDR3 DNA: TGTGCCAGCAGTCTATGGGGGGGCCCTTGGGAAAAACTGTTTTTT; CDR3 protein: CASSLWGGPWEKLFF
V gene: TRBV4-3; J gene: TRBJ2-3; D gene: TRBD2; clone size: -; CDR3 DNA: TGCGCCAGCCGACTAGCGGGAGAAGATACGCAGTATTTT; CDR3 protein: CASRLAGEDTQYF
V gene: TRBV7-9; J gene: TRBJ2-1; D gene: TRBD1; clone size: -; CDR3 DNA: TGTGCCAGCTCTGACAAGCGGGGGACAGGGGGAAGGGATGAGCAGTTCTTC; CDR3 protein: CASSDKRGTGGRDEQFF
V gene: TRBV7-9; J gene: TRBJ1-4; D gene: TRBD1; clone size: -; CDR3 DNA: TGTGCCAGCAGCCTCGGCGGGACAGGGCCTTCTGAAAAACTGTTTTTT; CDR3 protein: CASSLGGTGPSEKLFF
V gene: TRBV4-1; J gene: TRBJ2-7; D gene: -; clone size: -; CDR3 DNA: TGCGCCAGCAGCCCTTTCCAGTCAGGGGGGAACTACGAGCAGTACTTC; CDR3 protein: CASSPFQSGGNYEQYF
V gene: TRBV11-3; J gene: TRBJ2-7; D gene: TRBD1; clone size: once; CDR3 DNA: TGTGCCAGCAGCACCGGGACAGGGGCCTACGAGCAGTACTTC; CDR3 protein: CASSTGTGAYEQYF
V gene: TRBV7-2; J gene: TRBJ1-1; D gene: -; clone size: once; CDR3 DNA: TGTGCCAGCAGCTTAGGGGTCGGGTCGGGAGAAGCTTTCTTT; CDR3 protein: CASSLGVGSGEAFF
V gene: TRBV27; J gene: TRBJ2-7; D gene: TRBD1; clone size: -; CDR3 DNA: TGTGCCAGCAGTATCTCCGGGACAGGGACCTACGAGCAGTACTTC; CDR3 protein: CASSISGTGTYEQYF
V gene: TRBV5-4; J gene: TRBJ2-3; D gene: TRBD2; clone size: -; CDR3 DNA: TGTGCCAGCAGTTTACTAGCGGGAGGACGAGATACGCAGTATTTT; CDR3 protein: CASSLLAGGRDTQYF
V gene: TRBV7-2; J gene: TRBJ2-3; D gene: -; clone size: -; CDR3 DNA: TGTGCCAGCAGCTTAGCCCCCGGGAGCGGTACAGATACGCAGTATTTT; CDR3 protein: CASSLAPGSGTDTQYF
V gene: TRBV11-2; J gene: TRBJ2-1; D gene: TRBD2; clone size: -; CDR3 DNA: TGTGCCGGAGCAGCGGGAGGGAACAATGAGCAGTTCTTC; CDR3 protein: CAGAAGGNNEQFF
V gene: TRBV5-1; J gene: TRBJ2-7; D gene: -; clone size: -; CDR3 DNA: TGCGCCAGCAGCTTGGGAGGTGAGGGCTACGAGCAGTACTTC; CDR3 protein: CASSLGGEGYEQYF
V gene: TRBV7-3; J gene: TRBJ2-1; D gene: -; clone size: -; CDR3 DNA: TGTGCCAGCAGCTTCCAGGGGCTGGGTGAGCAGTTCTTC; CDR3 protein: CASSFQGLGEQFF
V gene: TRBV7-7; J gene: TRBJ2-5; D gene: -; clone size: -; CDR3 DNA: TGTGCTAGCAGCTTGGGCAGGGATGAGACCCAGTACTTC; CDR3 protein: CASSLGRDETQYF
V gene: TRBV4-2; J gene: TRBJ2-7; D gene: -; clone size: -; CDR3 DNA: TGTGCCAGCAGCCAAGATTGGGGGGGGCTAGGGAGCGAGCAGTACTTC; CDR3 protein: CASSQDWGGLGSEQYF
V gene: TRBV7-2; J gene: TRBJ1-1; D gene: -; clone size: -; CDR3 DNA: TGTGCCAGCAGAGAGGCCGCTGAAGCTTTCTTT; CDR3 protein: CASREAAEAFF
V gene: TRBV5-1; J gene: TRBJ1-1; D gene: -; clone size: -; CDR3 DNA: TGCGCCAGCAGCTTGCCGGGGTTGGGTACTGAAGCTTTCTTT; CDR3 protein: CASSLPGLGTEAFF
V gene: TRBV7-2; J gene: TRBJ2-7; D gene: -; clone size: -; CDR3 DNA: TGTGCCAGCAGCTACGGATGGGGAGGACTCTACGAGCAGTACTTC; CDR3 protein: CASSYGWGGLYEQYF
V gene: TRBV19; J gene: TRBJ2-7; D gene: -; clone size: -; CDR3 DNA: TGTGCCAGTAGTACCGGTTTGGCGGAGCGATCGAGCTCCTACGAGCAGTACTTC; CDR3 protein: CASSTGLAERSSSYEQYF
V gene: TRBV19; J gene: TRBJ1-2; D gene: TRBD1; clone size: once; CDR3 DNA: TGTGCCAGTAGTGGGACAGGTTCAGCTAACTATGGCTACACCTTC; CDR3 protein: CASSGTGSANYGYTF
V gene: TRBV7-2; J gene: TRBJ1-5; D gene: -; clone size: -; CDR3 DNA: TGTGCCAGCAGCTTCGGGTCTAGCAATCAGCCCCAGCATTTT; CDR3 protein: CASSFGSSNQPQHF
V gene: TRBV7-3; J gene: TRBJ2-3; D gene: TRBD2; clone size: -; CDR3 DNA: TGTGCCAGCAGCTTAACGGGGGGGTCTCGCACAGATACGCAGTATTTT; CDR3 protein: CASSLTGGSRTDTQYF
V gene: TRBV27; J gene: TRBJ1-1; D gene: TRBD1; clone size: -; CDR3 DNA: TGTGCCAGAGAACAGGACAGGGCGAACACTGAAGCTTTCTTT; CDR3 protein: CAREQDRANTEAFF
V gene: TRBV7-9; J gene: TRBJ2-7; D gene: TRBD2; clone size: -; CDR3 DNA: TGTGCCAGCAGGGGTTCCGGGACTAGCGCTTCCTACGAGCAGTACTTC; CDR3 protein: CASRGSGTSASYEQYF
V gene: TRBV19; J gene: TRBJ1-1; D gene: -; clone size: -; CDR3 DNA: TGTGCCAGTAGCCCGGGACAACTCAACACTGAAGCTTTCTTT; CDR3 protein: CASSPGQLNTEAFF
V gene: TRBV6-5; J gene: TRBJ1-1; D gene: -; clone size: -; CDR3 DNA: TGTGCCAGCAGTTATTCGGACAGAATGAACACTGAAGCTTTCTTT; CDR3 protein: CASSYSDRMNTEAFF
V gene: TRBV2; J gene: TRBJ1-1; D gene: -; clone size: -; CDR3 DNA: TGTGCCAGCAGTGAAGGAGGGAACACTGAAGCTTTCTTT; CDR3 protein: CASSEGGNTEAFF
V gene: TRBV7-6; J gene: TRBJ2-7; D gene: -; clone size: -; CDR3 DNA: TGTGCCAGCAGCTCTCGAGGGGGCTCCTACGAGCAGTACTTC; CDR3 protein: CASSSRGGSYEQYF
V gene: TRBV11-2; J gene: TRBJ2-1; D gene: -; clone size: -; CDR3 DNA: TGTGCCAGCACCGCCTACAATGAGCAGTTCTTC; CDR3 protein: CASTAYNEQFF
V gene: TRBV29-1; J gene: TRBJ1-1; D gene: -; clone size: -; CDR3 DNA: TGCAGCGTTGAATATTGGACACCAAACACTGAAGCTTTCTTT; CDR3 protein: CSVEYWTPNTEAFF